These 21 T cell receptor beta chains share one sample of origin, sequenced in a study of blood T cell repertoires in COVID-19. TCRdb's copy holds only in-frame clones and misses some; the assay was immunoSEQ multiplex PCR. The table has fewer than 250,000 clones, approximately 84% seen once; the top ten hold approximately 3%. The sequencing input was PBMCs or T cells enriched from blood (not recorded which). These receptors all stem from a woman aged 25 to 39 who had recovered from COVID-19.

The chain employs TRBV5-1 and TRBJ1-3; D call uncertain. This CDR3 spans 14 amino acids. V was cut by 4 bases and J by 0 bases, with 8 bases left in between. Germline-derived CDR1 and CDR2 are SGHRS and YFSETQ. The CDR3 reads CASSLSISGNTIYF. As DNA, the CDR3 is TGCGCCAGCAGCCTGAGTATCTCTGGAAACACCATATATTTT.

The CDR3 nucleotides read TGTGCCAGCAGGACCCCGGGACAGGGCAGGACTGAAGCTTTCTTT. It specifies CASRTPGQGRTEAFF. The chain employs TRBV28 and TRBJ1-1; TRBD1 agrees at 9 bases. The CDR3 sequence is 15 residues long. J gave up 5 bases and V 6 bases, and 10 bases lay outside the gene matches. Germline-derived CDR1 and CDR2 are MDHEN and SYDVKM.

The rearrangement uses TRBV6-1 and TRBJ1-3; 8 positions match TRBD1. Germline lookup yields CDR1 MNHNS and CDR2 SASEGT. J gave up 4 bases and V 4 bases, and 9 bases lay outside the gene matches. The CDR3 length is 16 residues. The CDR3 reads CASSGPDRGEGNTIYF. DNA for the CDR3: TGTGCCAGCAGTGGACCAGACAGGGGCGAGGGAAACACCATATATTTT.

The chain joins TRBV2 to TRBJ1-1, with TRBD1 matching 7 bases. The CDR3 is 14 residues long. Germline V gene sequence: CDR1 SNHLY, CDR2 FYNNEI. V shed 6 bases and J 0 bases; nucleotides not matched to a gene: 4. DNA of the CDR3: TGTGCCAGCAGACAGGGACAGATGAACACTGAAGCTTTCTTT. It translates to CASRQGQMNTEAFF.

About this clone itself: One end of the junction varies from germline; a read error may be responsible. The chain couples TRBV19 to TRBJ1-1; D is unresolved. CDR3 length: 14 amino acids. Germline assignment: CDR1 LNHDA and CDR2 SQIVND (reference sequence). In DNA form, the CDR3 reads TGTGCCAGTAGTATATGGCAACAGAACGCTGAAGCTTTCTTT. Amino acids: CASSIWQQNAEAFF.

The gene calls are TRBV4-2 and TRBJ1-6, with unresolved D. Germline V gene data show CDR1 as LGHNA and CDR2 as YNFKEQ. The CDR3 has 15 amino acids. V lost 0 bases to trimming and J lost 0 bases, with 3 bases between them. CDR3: CASSQDVSYNSPLHF. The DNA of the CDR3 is TGTGCCAGCAGCCAAGACGTCTCCTATAATTCACCCCTCCACTTT.

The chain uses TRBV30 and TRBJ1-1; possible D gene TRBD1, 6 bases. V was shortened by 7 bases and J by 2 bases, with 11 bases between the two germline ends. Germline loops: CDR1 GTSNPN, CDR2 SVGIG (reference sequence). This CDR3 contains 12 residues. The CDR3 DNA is TGTGCCTACGACAGGTCAAACACTGAAGCTTTCTTT. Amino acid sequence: CAYDRSNTEAFF.

CDR3 amino acids: CASSFGQSTDTQYF. As DNA, the CDR3 is TGTGCCAGCAGCTTCGGACAGAGTACAGATACGCAGTATTTT. J is TRBJ2-3 and V is TRBV13; weak D call: TRBD1 (6 bases). The CDR3 runs to 14 residues. Germline V CDR1 and CDR2: PRHDT, FYEKMQ (reference sequence). With 3 bases removed from V and 3 bases from J, the gap between germline ends came to 10 bases.

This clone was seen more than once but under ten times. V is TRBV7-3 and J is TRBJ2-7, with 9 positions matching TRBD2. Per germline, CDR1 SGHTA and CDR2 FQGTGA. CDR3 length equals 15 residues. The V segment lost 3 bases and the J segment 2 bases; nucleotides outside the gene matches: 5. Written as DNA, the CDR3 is TGTGCCAGCAGCTTCACAGCGGGAGGAACCTACGAGCAGTACTTC. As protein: CASSFTAGGTYEQYF.

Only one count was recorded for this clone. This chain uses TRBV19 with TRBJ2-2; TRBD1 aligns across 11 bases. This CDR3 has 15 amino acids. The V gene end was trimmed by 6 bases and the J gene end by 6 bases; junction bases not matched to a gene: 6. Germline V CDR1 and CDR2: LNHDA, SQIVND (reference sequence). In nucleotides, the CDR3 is TGTGCCAGTAGCATGGACAGGGGGCGATCCGGGGAGCTGTTTTTT. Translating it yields CASSMDRGRSGELFF.

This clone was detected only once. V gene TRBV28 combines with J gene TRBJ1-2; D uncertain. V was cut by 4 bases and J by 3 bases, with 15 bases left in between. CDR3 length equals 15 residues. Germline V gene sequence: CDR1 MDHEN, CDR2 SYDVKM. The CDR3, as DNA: TGTGCCAGCAGTTACCCCGTGGGCTCCGACTATGGCTACACCTTC. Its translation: CASSYPVGSDYGYTF.

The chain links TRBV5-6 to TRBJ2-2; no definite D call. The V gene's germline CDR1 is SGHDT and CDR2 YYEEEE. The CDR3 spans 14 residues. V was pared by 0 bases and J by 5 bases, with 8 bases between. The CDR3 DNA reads TGTGCCAGCAGCTTGGTCGGCGGAACCGGGGAGCTGTTTTTT. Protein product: CASSLVGGTGELFF.

As DNA, the CDR3 is TGTGCCACACAGGGGGCGGGGTTCAATCAGCCCCAGCATTTT. This sequence encodes CATQGAGFNQPQHF. The J gene is TRBJ1-5, the V gene TRBV25-1; TRBD1 aligns across 9 bases. CDR1 MGHDK and CDR2 SYGVNS come from the germline V gene. The trim removed 10 bases at V and 3 bases at J, leaving 7 bases unmatched. The CDR3 contains 14 residues. The variable domain in full, with the rest retrieved from reference TRBV25-1 and TRBJ1-5, is EADIYQTPRYLVIGTGKKITLECSQTMGHDKMYWYQQDPGMELHLIHYSYGVNSTEKGDLSSESTVSRIRTEHFPLTLESARPSHTSQYLCATQGAGFNQPQHFGDGTRLSIL.

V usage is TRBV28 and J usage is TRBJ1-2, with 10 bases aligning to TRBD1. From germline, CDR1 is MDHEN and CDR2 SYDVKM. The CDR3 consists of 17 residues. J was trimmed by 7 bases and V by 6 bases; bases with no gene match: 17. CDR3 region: CASSDLKPGQGFSGYTF. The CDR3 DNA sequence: TGTGCCAGCAGCGACCTTAAACCGGGACAGGGGTTTTCTGGCTACACCTTC.

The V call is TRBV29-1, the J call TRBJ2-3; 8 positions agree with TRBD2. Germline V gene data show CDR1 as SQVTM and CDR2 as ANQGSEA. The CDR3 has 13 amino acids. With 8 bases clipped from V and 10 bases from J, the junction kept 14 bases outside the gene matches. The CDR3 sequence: CSTKDPGGPAQYF. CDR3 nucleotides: TGCAGCACAAAAGACCCGGGGGGGCCTGCGCAGTATTTT.

The CDR3 sequence: CASSLAAGPPYNEQFF. CDR3 coding DNA: TGCGCCAGCAGCTTGGCCGCAGGCCCTCCCTACAATGAGCAGTTCTTC. V and J are TRBV5-1 and TRBJ2-1; D uncertain. The germline gives CDR1 SGHRS, CDR2 YFSETQ. V was trimmed by 0 bases and J by 2 bases, leaving 12 bases between them. This CDR3 has 16 amino acids.

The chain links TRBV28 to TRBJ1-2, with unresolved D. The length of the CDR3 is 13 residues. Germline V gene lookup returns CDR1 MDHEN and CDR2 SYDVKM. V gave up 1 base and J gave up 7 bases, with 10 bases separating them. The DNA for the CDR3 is TGTGCCAGCAGTTTATCCCTCCTCCCTGGCTACACCTTC. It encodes CASSLSLLPGYTF.

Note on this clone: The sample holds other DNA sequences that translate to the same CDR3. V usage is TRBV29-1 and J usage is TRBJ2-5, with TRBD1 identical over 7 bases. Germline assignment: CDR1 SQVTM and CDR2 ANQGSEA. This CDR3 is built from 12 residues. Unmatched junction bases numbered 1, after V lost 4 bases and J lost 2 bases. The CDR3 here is CSVATGQETQYF. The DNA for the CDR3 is TGCAGCGTTGCGACAGGGCAAGAGACCCAGTACTTC.

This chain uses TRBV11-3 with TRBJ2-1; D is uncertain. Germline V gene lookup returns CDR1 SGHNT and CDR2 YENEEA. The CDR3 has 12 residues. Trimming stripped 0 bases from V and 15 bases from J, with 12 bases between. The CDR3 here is CASSLDRTIRFF. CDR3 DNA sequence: TGTGCCAGCAGCTTAGATCGTACTATACGGTTCTTC.

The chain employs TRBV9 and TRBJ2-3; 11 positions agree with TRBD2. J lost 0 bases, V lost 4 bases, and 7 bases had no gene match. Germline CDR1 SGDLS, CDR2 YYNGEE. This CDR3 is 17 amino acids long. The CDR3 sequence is CASSQRTSGFSTDTQYF. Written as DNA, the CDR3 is TGTGCCAGCAGCCAACGGACTAGCGGGTTTAGCACAGATACGCAGTATTTT.

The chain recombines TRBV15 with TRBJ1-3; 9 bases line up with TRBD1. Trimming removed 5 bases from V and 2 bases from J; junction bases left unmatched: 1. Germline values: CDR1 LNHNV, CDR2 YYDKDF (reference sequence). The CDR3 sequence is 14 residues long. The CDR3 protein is CATSGQGTGNTIYF. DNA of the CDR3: TGTGCCACCAGCGGACAGGGGACTGGAAACACCATATATTTT. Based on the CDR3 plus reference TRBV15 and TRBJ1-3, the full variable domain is DAMVIQNPRYQVTQFGKPVTLSCSQTLNHNVMYWYQQKSSQAPKLLFHYYDKDFNNEADTPDNFQSRRPNTSFCFLDIRSPGLGDTAMYLCATSGQGTGNTIYFGEGSWLTVV.